The 8 T cell receptor beta chains below all came from one sample that was sequenced in a study of cytomegalovirus exposure and HLA in healthy donors. Clones were sequenced by immunoSEQ multiplex PCR, and TCRdb holds only the in-frame ones, with some missing. The sample lists about 98,000 clones; 87% were seen once. The material sequenced was PBMCs. These receptors all come from a woman in her thirties in good health and CMV-seronegative.

This clone was seen more than once but under ten times. The rearrangement joins TRBV29-1 to TRBJ2-3, with D possibly matching TRBD2 (7 bases). CDR1 SQVTM and CDR2 ANQGSEA come from the germline V gene. Trimming removed 1 base at V and 4 bases at J, with 15 bases between. The CDR3 sequence is 15 residues long. CDR3: CSVEGETGGPDTQYF. The CDR3 nucleotides are TGCAGCGTTGAAGGGGAGACGGGGGGCCCAGATACGCAGTATTTT.

The CDR3 sequence: CASSLGPRGYEQYF. DNA for the CDR3: TGCGCCAGCAGCTTGGGACCCCGCGGCTACGAGCAGTACTTC. This chain connects TRBV5-1 to TRBJ2-7; no reliable D call. V dropped 0 bases and J dropped 3 bases, with 10 bases sitting between them. The CDR3 has 14 residues. Germline CDR1 and CDR2: SGHRS and YFSETQ.

The chain is built from TRBV6-4 and TRBJ1-2, with TRBD1 as a possible D gene (6 bases). V was trimmed by 5 bases and J by 5 bases, leaving 15 bases between them. The CDR3 has 14 amino acids. In germline, CDR1 is MRHNA, CDR2 SNTAGT. The CDR3 reads CASSRTGTGYGYTF. DNA for the CDR3: TGTGCCAGCAGTCGCACAGGGACGGGTTATGGCTACACCTTC.

The chain recombines TRBV9 with TRBJ1-2; 9 bases map to TRBD1. CDR3 length: 15 residues. V shed 1 base and J 7 bases; nucleotides not matched to a gene: 8. Germline loops: CDR1 SGDLS, CDR2 YYNGEE. CDR3 DNA sequence: TGTGCCAGCAGCGTAAACCGACAGGGGGAAGGTGGCTACACCTTC. Protein: CASSVNRQGEGGYTF. The full variable domain, its missing parts supplied by reference TRBV9 and TRBJ1-2, is DSGVTQTPKHLITATGQRVTLRCSPRSGDLSVYWYQQSLDQGLQFLIQYYNGEERAKGNILERFSAQQFPDLHSELNLSSLELGDSALYFCASSVNRQGEGGYTFGSGTRLTVV.

V and J are TRBV4-2 and TRBJ2-1; D is possibly TRBD1 (6 bases). Germline-derived CDR1 and CDR2 are LGHNA and YNFKEQ. V was cut by 4 bases and J by 7 bases, with 14 bases left in between. The CDR3 runs to 14 residues. CDR3 coding DNA: TGTGCCAGCAGCCCCGGACAGAGTTGGAATGAGCAGTTCTTC. Translation: CASSPGQSWNEQFF.

The chain uses TRBV11-2 and TRBJ2-2; D gene uncertain. CDR3 length: 14 amino acids. The germline gives CDR1 SGHAT, CDR2 FQNNGV. The germline V and J ends were trimmed by 5 bases and 3 bases, with 10 bases remaining between them. CDR3 DNA: TGTGCCAGCAGCGTTCAGTCTTACACCGGGGAGCTGTTTTTT. The encoded protein is CASSVQSYTGELFF.

The table lists this clone with a few counts. This chain connects TRBV7-9 to TRBJ1-2, with 8 bases fitting TRBD1. J gave up 5 bases and V 5 bases, and 10 bases lay outside the gene matches. CDR1 is SEHNR, CDR2 FQNEAQ, per germline (reference sequence). This CDR3 is built from 15 residues. The CDR3 here is CASSLAGTGGYGYTF. In DNA, the CDR3 is TGTGCCAGCAGCCTCGCCGGGACAGGAGGATATGGCTACACCTTC.

The rearrangement joins TRBV18 to TRBJ2-7; 10 positions match TRBD1. The CDR3 is 14 amino acids. V dropped 5 bases and J dropped 2; count of bases not matched to a gene: 3. Looked up from germline, CDR1 is KGHSH and CDR2 is LQKENI. The CDR3 nucleotides are TGTGCCAGCTCATCCGGGACAGGGGCCTACGAGCAGTACTTC. As protein: CASSSGTGAYEQYF.